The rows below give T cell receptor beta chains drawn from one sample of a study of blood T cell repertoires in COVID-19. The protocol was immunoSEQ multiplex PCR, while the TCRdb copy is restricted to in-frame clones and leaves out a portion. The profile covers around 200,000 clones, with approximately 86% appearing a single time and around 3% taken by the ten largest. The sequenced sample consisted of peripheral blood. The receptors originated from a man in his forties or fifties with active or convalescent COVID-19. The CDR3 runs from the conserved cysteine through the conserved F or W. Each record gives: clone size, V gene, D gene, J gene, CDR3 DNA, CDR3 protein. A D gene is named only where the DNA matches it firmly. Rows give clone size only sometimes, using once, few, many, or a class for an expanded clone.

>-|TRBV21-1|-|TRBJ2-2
TGTGCCAGCAACCCGACTCCACGGAGGGAGCTGTTTTTT
CASNPTPRRELFF
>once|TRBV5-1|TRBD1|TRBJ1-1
TGCGCCAGCAGTCGGGACAGGGAGCGCACTGAAGCTTTCTTT
CASSRDRERTEAFF
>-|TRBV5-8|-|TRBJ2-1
TGTGCCAGCAGCTTGGCCTTAAGGTCGGGGAATGAGCAGTTCTTC
CASSLALRSGNEQFF
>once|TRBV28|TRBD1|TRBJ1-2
TGTGCCAGCAGGGTAGGGGGCGATTATGGCTACACCTTC
CASRVGGDYGYTF
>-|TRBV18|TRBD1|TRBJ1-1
TGTGCCAGCTCACCCGCGACAGGGATTGAAGCTTTCTTT
CASSPATGIEAFF
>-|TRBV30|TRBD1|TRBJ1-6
TGTGCCTGGAGCCCCCCGGACAGGTCCGCTTTAACACCCCTCCACTTT
CAWSPPDRSALTPLHF
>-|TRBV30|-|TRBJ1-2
TGTGCCTGGACGATGGCAGGGGCTAACTATGGCTACACCTTC
CAWTMAGANYGYTF
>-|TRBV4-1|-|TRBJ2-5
TGCGCCAGCAGCCCGTCGGCGTGGCAGACACAAGAGACCCAGTACTTC
CASSPSAWQTQETQYF
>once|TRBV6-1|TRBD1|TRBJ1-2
TGTGCCAGCAGTGAAGCCTCGGGACAGGATGGGGGCTACACCTTC
CASSEASGQDGGYTF
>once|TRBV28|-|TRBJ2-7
TGTGCCAGCAGTTTAGGGGGGGCCAGGGGCAACTACGAGCAGTACTTC
CASSLGGARGNYEQYF
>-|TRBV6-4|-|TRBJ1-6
TGTGCCAGCAGTGACTCCGGGACAAATTCACCCCTCCACTTT
CASSDSGTNSPLHF
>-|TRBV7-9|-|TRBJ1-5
TGTGCCAGCAGCTTAGGAGAGGGTCAGCCCCAGCATTTT
CASSLGEGQPQHF